This T cell receptor beta chain was sequenced during a study of post-analysis software for immune sequencing data. Points from the study as a whole: Compared with controls, patients had more of about 5 TRBV segments, including TRBV5-6, TRBV5-1 and TRBV20-1.

Regarding this clonotype: Its antigen is not identified.

The CDR3 has 14 residues. Germline CDR1 and CDR2: SGHTA and FQGTGA. Carried by the TCR beta cDNA libraries were unique molecular identifiers. T cells numbering about 0.9 to 10 million yielded cDNA molecules that totaled roughly 500,000. TCRdb processed the PCR reads anew with MiXCR; each CDR3 protein has one entry. Among hundreds of thousands of distinct CDR3 sequences listed, about 57% were seen once. Sequenced sample: blood. This chain links TRBV7-3 with TRBJ2-7; 8 nucleotides match TRBD2. Matching the DNA end better, TRBJ2-5 makes the J call doubtful. The receptor's source is a girl aged 10 to 17 with multiple sclerosis. This chain's CDR3 is CASGRGGGQETQYF. CDR3 coding DNA: TGTGCCAGCGGTCGAGGCGGGGGGCAAGAGACCCAGTACTTC.